What follows are 10 T cell receptor beta chains derived from one specimen sequenced in a study of T cell repertoires in cytomegalovirus infection. Their cognate antigens are unknown. In TCRdb, the reads were re-called with MiXCR into one record per CDR3 protein. The sample lists around 540,000 distinct CDR3 sequences; more than 30% were seen once. The sample consisted of cultured PBMCs, taken from culture after CMV antigen stimulation. These TCRs come from a human donor in good health (CMV status not recorded). Some clones in this sample may be carry-over from other donors' samples.

The V and J genes are TRBV28 and TRBJ2-7; either TRBD1 or TRBD2 may supply D (5 bases each). V lost 5 bases and J lost 5, with 13 bases in between. The CDR3 has 13 amino acids. Germline CDR1 and CDR2: MDHEN and SYDVKM. The CDR3 coding sequence is TGTGCCAGCAGTCTCCGGGACGTAAACGAGCAGTACTTC. This codes for CASSLRDVNEQYF. Full variable domain (remainder filled in from reference TRBV28 and TRBJ2-7): DVKVTQSSRYLVKRTGEKVFLECVQDMDHENMFWYRQDPGLGLRLIYFSYDVKMKEKGDIPEGYSVSREKKERFSLILESASTNQTSMYLCASSLRDVNEQYFGPGTRLTVT.

This clonotype was observed at least ten times. This chain joins TRBV7-2 and TRBJ2-3; TRBD1 agrees at 7 bases. This CDR3 has 15 residues. Unmatched junction bases numbered 7, after V lost 2 bases and J lost 5 bases. Germline CDR1 is SGHTA and CDR2 is FQGNSA. DNA for the CDR3: TGTGCCAGCAGCTTAATTGGGACAGCAAGAGATACGCAGTATTTT. The encoded protein is CASSLIGTARDTQYF.

The chain joins TRBV18 to TRBJ2-3, with D uncertain. The CDR3 consists of 17 residues. Trimming shortened V by 0 bases and J by 0 bases, and 13 bases separated the two germline ends. The germline CDR1 and CDR2 sequences are KGHSH and LQKENI. The CDR3 DNA reads TGTGCCAGCTCACCACCTCTAGGTCTGAGCAGCACAGATACGCAGTATTTT. It encodes CASSPPLGLSSTDTQYF.

The rearrangement uses TRBV6-6 and TRBJ1-5; 11 bases fit TRBD1. The CDR3 covers 15 residues. Per germline, CDR1 MNHNY and CDR2 SVGAGI (reference sequence). The junction had 7 bases not matched to a gene; V was cut back by 6 bases and J by 6 bases. CDR3 DNA sequence: TGTGCCAGCAGCCTGCGGACAGGGGGCCGTCAGCCCCAGCATTTT. Encoded protein: CASSLRTGGRQPQHF.

A remark on this clonotype: The conserved phenylalanine or tryptophan normally closing the CDR3 is absent here, so this likely arose from a read error. The chain is built from TRBV19 and TRBJ2-5, with D perhaps assigned TRBD1 or TRBD2 (6 bases each). The CDR3 totals 16 residues. CDR1 LNHDA and CDR2 SQIVND come from the germline V gene (reference sequence). Trimming pared 7 bases from V and 3 bases from J, leaving 21 bases between. The CDR3 sequence: CASTFTGTEGEETQYL. The CDR3 DNA sequence: TGTGCCAGTACCTTTACCGGGACGGAGGGGGAAGAGACCCAGTACCTC.

V is TRBV12-5 and J is TRBJ1-6; 10 nucleotides line up with TRBD1. The length of the CDR3 is 15 residues. After removal of 7 bases from V and 9 bases from J, the junction contained 9 bases not matched to a gene. Germline assignment: CDR1 LGHNT and CDR2 FRNRAP. Here the CDR3 reads CASALDRGLSSPLHF. The CDR3 region has the DNA TGTGCTAGTGCCCTTGACAGGGGGCTTAGTTCACCCCTCCACTTT.

In its sample, this clonotype was seen many times. The chain employs TRBV24-1 and TRBJ2-5; 14 bases are shared with TRBD2. The CDR3 totals 13 residues. J was trimmed by 4 bases and V by 9 bases; bases with no gene match: 0. Germline loops: CDR1 KGHDR, CDR2 SFDVKD. CDR3 sequence (DNA): TGTGCCACCGGACTAGCGGGAGGAGAGACCCAGTACTTC. It specifies CATGLAGGETQYF.

This clonotype was recorded a few times. The V gene is TRBV5-1, the J gene TRBJ2-1; D is unresolved. Germline V gene data show CDR1 as SGHRS and CDR2 as YFSETQ. Trimming shortened V by 0 bases and J by 6 bases, and 10 bases separated the two germline ends. The CDR3 covers 14 residues. DNA for the CDR3: TGCGCCAGCAGCTTGGCTAGTAGAGTCAATGAGCAGTTCTTC. Amino acid sequence: CASSLASRVNEQFF. Full variable domain (outside the CDR3, taken from reference TRBV5-1 and TRBJ2-1): KAGVTQTPRYLIKTRGQQVTLSCSPISGHRSVSWYQQTPGQGLQFLFEYFSETQRNKGNFPGRFSGRQFSNSRSEMNVSTLELGDSALYLCASSLASRVNEQFFGPGTRLTVL.

The rearrangement links TRBV11-2 to TRBJ2-1; D remains ambiguous. This CDR3 has 11 amino acids. V lost 6 bases and J lost 15, with 15 bases in between. CDR1 is SGHAT, CDR2 FQNNGV, per germline. CDR3 sequence reads: CASSPGSPPFF. In DNA, the CDR3 is TGTGCCAGCAGTCCCGGGTCCCCCCCGTTCTTC.

The genes are TRBV19 and TRBJ2-1; TRBD1 agrees at 8 bases. The CDR3 contains 14 residues. Germline lookup yields CDR1 LNHDA and CDR2 SQIVND (reference sequence). The ends lost 4 bases at V and 9 bases at J; junction bases unmatched: 8. The CDR3 nucleotides are TGTGCCAGTAGTACCCAGGGGGCGCGCCTTGAGCAGTTCTTC. It yields the protein CASSTQGARLEQFF.